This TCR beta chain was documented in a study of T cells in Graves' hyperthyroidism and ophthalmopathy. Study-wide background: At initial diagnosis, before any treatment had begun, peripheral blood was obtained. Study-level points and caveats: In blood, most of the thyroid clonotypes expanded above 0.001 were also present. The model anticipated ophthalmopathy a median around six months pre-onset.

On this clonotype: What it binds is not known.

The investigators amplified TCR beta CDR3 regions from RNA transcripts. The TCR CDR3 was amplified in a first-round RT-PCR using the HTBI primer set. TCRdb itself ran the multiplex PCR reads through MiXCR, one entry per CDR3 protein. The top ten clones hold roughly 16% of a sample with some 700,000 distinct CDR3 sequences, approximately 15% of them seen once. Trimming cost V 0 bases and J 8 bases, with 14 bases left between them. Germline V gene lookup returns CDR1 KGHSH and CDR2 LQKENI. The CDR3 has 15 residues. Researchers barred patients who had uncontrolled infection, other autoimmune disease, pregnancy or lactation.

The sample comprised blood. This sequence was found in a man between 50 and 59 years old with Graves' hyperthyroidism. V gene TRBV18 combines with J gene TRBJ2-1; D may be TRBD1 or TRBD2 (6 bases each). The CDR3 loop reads CASSPPGGDLYEQFF. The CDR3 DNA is TGTGCCAGCTCACCACCGGGGGGCGATCTCTATGAGCAGTTCTTC.